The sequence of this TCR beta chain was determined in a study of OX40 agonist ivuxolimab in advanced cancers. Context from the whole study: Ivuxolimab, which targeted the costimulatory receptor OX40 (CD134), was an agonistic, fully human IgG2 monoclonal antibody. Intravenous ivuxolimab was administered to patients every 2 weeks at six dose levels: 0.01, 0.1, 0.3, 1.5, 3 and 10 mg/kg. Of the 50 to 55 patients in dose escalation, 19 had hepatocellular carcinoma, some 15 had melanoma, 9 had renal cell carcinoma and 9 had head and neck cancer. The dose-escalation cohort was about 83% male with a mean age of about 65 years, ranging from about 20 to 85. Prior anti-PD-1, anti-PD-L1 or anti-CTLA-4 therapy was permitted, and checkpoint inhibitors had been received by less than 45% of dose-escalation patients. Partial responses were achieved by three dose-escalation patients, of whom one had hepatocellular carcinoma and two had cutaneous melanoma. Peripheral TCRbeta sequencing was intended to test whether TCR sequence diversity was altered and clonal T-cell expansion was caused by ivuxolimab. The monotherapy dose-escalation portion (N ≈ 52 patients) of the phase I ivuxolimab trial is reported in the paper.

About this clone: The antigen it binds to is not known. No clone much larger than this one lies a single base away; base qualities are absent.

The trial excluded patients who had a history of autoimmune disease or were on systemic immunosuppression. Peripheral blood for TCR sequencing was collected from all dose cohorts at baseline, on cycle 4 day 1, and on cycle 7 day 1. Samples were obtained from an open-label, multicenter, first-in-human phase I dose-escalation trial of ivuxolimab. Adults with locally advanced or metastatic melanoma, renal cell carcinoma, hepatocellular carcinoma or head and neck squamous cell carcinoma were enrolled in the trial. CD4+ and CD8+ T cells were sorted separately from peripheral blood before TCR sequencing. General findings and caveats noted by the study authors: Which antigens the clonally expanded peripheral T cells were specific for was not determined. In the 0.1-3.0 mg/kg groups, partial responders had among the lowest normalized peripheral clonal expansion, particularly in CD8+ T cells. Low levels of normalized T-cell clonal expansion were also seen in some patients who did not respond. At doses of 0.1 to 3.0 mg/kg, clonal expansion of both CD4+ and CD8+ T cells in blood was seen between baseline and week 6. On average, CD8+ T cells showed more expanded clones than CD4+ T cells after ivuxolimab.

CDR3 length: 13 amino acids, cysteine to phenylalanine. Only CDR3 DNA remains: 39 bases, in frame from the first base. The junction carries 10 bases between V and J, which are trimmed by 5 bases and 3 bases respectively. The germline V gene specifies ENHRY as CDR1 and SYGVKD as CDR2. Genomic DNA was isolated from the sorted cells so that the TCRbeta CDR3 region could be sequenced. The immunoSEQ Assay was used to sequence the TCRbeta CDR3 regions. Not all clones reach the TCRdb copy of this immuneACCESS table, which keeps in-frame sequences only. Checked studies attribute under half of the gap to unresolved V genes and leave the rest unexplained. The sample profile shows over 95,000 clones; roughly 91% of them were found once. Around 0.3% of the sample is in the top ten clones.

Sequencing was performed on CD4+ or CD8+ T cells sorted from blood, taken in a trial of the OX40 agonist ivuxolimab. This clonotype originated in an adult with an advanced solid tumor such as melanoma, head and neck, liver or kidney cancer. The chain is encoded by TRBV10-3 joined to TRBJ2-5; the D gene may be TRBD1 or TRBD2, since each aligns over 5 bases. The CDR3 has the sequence CAISTGTKETQYF. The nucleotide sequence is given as TGTGCCATCAGTACCGGGACGAAAGAGACCCAGTACTTC.